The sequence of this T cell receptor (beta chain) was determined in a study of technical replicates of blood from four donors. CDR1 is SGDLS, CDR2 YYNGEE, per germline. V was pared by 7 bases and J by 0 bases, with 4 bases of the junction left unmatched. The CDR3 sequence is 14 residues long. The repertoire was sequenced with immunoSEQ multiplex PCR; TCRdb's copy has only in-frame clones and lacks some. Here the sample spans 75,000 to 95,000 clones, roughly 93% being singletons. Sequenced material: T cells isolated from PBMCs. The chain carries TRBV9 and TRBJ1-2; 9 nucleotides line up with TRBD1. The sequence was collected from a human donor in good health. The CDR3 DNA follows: TGTGCCAGCGGGACAGGGTTCCCTAACTATGGCTACACCTTC. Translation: CASGTGFPNYGYTF.